This entry features one T cell receptor (beta chain) sequence. The time point here: after trial treatment. Indicated treatment: LDRT plus nivolumab, ipilimumab, low-dose cyclophosphamide and aspirin (RACIN trial). Germline assignment: CDR1 MGHRA and CDR2 YSYEKL. CDR3 size: 14 residues. V lost 7 bases and J 4 bases, leaving 16 bases between the germline ends. TCRs were amplified for 20 to 25 PCR cycles with a constant-region primer and V-primer adapter. With in vitro transcription, the isolated mRNA was amplified. TCRdb re-derived calls from the reads in MiXCR, one entry per CDR3 protein. Altogether around 57,000 distinct CDR3 sequences are present, 33% being singletons, with the ten largest covering 7% to 10%. The source of the sample is a study of low-dose radiotherapy and immunotherapy resistance in tumors. The wider study: Doses of 0.5 Gy per fraction every 2 weeks, totaling 6.5 Gy, went to Cohort 1. Starting cycle 1 day 1, oral aspirin 300 mg was given daily for four cycles. First-strand cDNA relied on TRAV- and TRBV-specific primers spanning alpha and beta chains.

Sequenced here: PBMCs, sampled after low-dose radiotherapy plus immunotherapy. The sequence was obtained from a male donor with rectosigmoid adenocarcinoma. J is TRBJ1-1 and V is TRBV4-1; tentatively, D is TRBD1 (5 bases). CDR3 DNA sequence: TGCGCCAGCACGGGAGTCCTGAGGGGCACTGAAGCTTTCTTT. The encoded protein is CASTGVLRGTEAFF.